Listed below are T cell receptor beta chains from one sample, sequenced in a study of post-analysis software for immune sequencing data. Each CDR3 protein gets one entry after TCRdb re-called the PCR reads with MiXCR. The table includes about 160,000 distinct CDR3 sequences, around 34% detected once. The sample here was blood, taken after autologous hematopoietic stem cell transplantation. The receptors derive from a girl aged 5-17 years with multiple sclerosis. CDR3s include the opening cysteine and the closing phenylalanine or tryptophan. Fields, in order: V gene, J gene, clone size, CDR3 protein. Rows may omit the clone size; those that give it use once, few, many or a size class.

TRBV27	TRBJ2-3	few	CASRPGQGVVSTQYF
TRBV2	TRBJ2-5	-	CASSEARVETQYF
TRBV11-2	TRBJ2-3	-	CASSLGLAGSDTQYF
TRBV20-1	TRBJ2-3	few	CSAPSLAGGDTQYF
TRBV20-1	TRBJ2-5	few	CSAPLTRVQETQYF
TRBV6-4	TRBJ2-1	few	CASSEGPSGGNEQFF
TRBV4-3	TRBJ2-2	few	CASSQGLAGGLGSGELFF
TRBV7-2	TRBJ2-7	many	CASSPRQNYEQYF
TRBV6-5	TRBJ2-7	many	CASSYSGDTGEQYF
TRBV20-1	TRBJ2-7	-	CSADFPRGFSYEQYF
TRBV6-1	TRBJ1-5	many	CASSEAGHSNQPQHF
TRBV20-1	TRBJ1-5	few	CSARDPLGQGSNQPQHF
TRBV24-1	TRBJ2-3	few	CATSDPFSGRNMDTQYF
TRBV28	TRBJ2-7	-	CASSLRTSGGPSYEQYF
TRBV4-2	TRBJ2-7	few	CASSFRTPPYEQYF
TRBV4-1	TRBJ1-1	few	CASSHPTGPHTEAFF
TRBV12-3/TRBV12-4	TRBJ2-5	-	CASSAGLAGGPVAQETQYF
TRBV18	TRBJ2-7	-	CASSGTSEPRQYF
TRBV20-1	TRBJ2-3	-	CSAVTSGRTRDTQYF
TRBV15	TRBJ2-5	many	CATSKRLAGAETQYF
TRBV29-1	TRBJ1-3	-	CSVWDRGSGNTIYF
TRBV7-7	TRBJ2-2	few	CASSRLAGVDTGELFF
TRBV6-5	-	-	CASSYETLGDEQYF
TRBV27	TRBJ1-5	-	CASGRVAQPQHF
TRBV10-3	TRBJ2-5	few	CAISESFTGGKETQYF
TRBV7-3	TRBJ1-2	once	CASSPGGGDNYGYTF
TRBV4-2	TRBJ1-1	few	CASRIVGGGTEAFF
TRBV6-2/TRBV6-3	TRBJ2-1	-	CASSYRGGGRANEQFF
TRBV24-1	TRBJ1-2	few	CATSDLETGYGYTF
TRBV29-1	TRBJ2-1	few	CSVAGTGGTVEQFF
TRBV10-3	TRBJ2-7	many	CAIRGQGGYEQYF
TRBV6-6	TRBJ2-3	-	CASSYAGGGARDTQYF
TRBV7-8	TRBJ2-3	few	CASSLYRAGPQYF
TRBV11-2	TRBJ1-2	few	CASSLSYSPNYGYTF
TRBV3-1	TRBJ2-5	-	CASSQVLGARVYKQYF
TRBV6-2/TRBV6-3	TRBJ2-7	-	CASSTGLPTYEQYF